Shown below are 24 T cell receptor beta chains from a single sample sequenced in a study of blood T cell repertoires in COVID-19 (TCRdb year 2020). Preparation of the library involved the immunoSEQ multiplex PCR assay. TCRdb obtained this table from immuneACCESS and retained in-frame rearrangements with V and J assigned. These tables miss some clones; where compared with another copy, unresolved V genes account for less than half of the shortfall, and the remainder is unexplained. The sample contains around 160,000 clones, 80% of them found a single time. The biggest ten clones account for 4.5% to 7.5% of the sample. The sample was PBMCs or T cells enriched from blood (not recorded which). These receptors were taken from a man in his forties who had recovered from COVID-19.

The J gene is TRBJ2-3, the V gene TRBV7-9; D is perhaps TRBD1 (6 bases). Between the trimmed V and J ends, which lost 5 bases and 4 bases, there was a span of 10 bases. This CDR3 spans 13 amino acids. Germline CDR1 SEHNR, CDR2 FQNEAQ (reference sequence). The CDR3 DNA reads TGTGCCAGCAGCCCCAGACAGGCAGATACGCAGTATTTT. This encodes CASSPRQADTQYF.

V and J are TRBV19 and TRBJ1-2; 9 bases line up with TRBD1. Germline loops: CDR1 LNHDA, CDR2 SQIVND (reference sequence). This CDR3 is built from 15 residues. After removal of 6 bases from V and 5 bases from J, the junction contained 10 bases not matched to a gene. The CDR3 spells CASSPIRGQGYGYTF. CDR3 bases: TGTGCCAGTAGCCCTATTCGGGGACAGGGATATGGCTACACCTTC. The entire variable domain, with the rest obtained from reference TRBV19 and TRBJ1-2, is as follows: DGGITQSPKYLFRKEGQNVTLSCEQNLNHDAMYWYRQDPGQGLRLIYYSQIVNDFQKGDIAEGYSVSREKKESFPLTVTSAQKNPTAFYLCASSPIRGQGYGYTFGSGTRLTVV.

V is TRBV25-1 and J is TRBJ1-1, with D maybe TRBD1 (6 bases). Germline-derived CDR1 and CDR2 are MGHDK and SYGVNS. The CDR3 runs to 15 residues. The V gene lost 10 bases and the J gene lost 0 bases, with 18 bases spanning the gap. CDR3 residues: CATTDPGHLNTEAFF. CDR3 coding DNA: TGTGCCACCACAGATCCGGGACACCTGAACACTGAAGCTTTCTTT.

This chain connects TRBV21-1 to TRBJ1-2; the tabulated D call, TRBD1, remains unverified against the DNA. TRBV21-1 is a recognized pseudogene. This CDR3 has 18 residues. The DNA for the CDR3 is TGTGCCAGCAGCAAATTCGATCCCGCCCGGACAGGGAACTATGGCTACACCTTC. It encodes CASSKFDPARTGNYGYTF.

A word on this clone: Other DNA sequences of this sample code for an identical CDR3. CDR3 DNA sequence: TGTGCCAGCAGCGTAGGACTAGCGGGTGGAGAGACCCAGTACTTC. Translated, it gives CASSVGLAGGETQYF. The chain carries TRBV9 and TRBJ2-5, with 10 bases lining up with TRBD2. The germline gives CDR1 SGDLS, CDR2 YYNGEE. This CDR3 is 15 amino acids long. The V segment lost 0 bases and the J segment 4 bases; nucleotides outside the gene matches: 3.

This clone was seen a handful of times. V is TRBV5-1 and J is TRBJ2-2; 11 bases agree with TRBD2. The germline V gene has CDR1 SGHRS and CDR2 YFSETQ. The V gene end was trimmed by 4 bases and the J gene end by 6 bases; junction bases not matched to a gene: 11. This CDR3 is built from 17 residues. CDR3 loop: CASSPRFSGGDAGELFF. The CDR3, as DNA: TGCGCCAGCAGCCCTCGCTTTAGCGGGGGGGACGCCGGGGAGCTGTTTTTT.

The V call is TRBV5-6, the J call TRBJ2-2; 7 positions match TRBD1. Germline V gene sequence: CDR1 SGHDT, CDR2 YYEEEE. This CDR3 region has 16 residues. V lost 3 bases and J lost 7; bases outside the gene matches: 12. The CDR3 DNA is TGTGCCAGCAGCTATGAGACAGGGTTTTATGTCGGGGAGCTGTTTTTT. The encoded protein is CASSYETGFYVGELFF.

V usage is TRBV19 and J usage is TRBJ1-5; D might be TRBD1 (6 bases). This CDR3 has 15 amino acids. V gave up 4 bases and J gave up 4 bases, with 14 bases separating them. The germline V gene encodes CDR1 LNHDA and CDR2 SQIVND (reference sequence). CDR3 coding DNA: TGTGCCAGTAGTACGACAGGACCGATTAATCAGCCCCAGCATTTT. Its protein product is CASSTTGPINQPQHF.

The table lists this clone with a few counts. The rearrangement links TRBV3-1 (or the pseudogene TRBV3-2) to TRBJ1-2, with TRBD1 matching over 7 bases. The junction had 17 bases not matched to a gene; V was cut back by 4 bases and J by 6 bases. There are 17 residues in the CDR3. CDR1 and CDR2 from the germline V gene are LGHDT and YNNKEL (reference sequence). CDR3 loop: CASSLTGTEIQNDGYTF. CDR3 in DNA: TGTGCCAGCAGCCTGACCGGGACAGAAATCCAGAACGATGGCTACACCTTC.

CDR3 sequence (DNA): TGTGCCAGCAGCGTAGGAAGGTTAGCGGGGGGAGGACCCTACGAGCAGTACTTC. As protein: CASSVGRLAGGGPYEQYF. This chain joins TRBV9 and TRBJ2-7, with TRBD2 matching 10 bases. The CDR3 has 18 amino acids. CDR1 is SGDLS and CDR2 is YYNGEE in the germline V gene. Trimming removed 0 bases from V and 2 bases from J; junction bases left unmatched: 11.

The rearrangement links TRBV7-8 to TRBJ2-2, with 7 bases identical to TRBD1. Per the germline V gene, CDR1 is SGHVS and CDR2 is FQNEAQ. The J segment lost 2 bases and the V segment lost 1 base, leaving 7 bases of the junction unmatched. The CDR3 has 17 amino acids. CDR3 protein: CASSLVPGTVNTGELFF. The CDR3 DNA is TGTGCCAGCAGCTTAGTTCCCGGGACAGTTAACACCGGGGAGCTGTTTTTT.

The rearrangement links TRBV5-1 to TRBJ1-4; 9 bases map to TRBD1. The CDR3 sequence is 15 residues long. CDR1 SGHRS and CDR2 YFSETQ come from the germline V gene. V shed 4 bases, J shed 8 bases, and the junction held 9 bases outside the gene matches. The CDR3 sequence: CASSRTGDSEEKLFF. The CDR3 nucleotides are TGCGCCAGCAGCCGGACAGGGGACTCTGAGGAAAAACTGTTTTTT.

The rearrangement uses TRBV5-1 and TRBJ2-3; 11 bases align to TRBD2. The CDR3 is made up of 16 amino acids. V gave up 6 bases and J gave up 7 bases; unmatched junction bases: 13. Germline V gene sequence: CDR1 SGHRS, CDR2 YFSETQ. The CDR3 here is CASKLELAGAGNTQYF. The CDR3 DNA is TGCGCCAGCAAGCTCGAACTAGCGGGGGCTGGAAATACGCAGTATTTT.

The genes are TRBV4-1 and TRBJ2-7; TRBD2 matches at 10 bases. The germline CDR1 and CDR2 sequences are MGHRA and YSYEKL. CDR3 length: 18 residues. Trimming cost V 1 base and J 0 bases; bases outside gene matches: 9. The CDR3 loop is CASSQGGSGGPNSYEQYF. The CDR3 region has the DNA TGCGCCAGCAGCCAAGGGGGTAGCGGGGGGCCAAACTCCTACGAGCAGTACTTC.

This chain uses TRBV21-1 with TRBJ2-5; the DNA was not used to check the table's D call, TRBD1. TRBV21-1 is assigned pseudogene status. The length of the CDR3 is 18 residues. CDR3: CASSKGGITGTGVETQYF. The CDR3 coding sequence is TGTGCCAGCAGCAAAGGAGGCATTACCGGGACAGGGGTCGAGACCCAGTACTTC.

V gene TRBV9 combines with J gene TRBJ1-2, with 7 bases matching TRBD1. The V segment lost 0 bases and the J segment 8 bases; nucleotides outside the gene matches: 16. CDR3 length: 17 residues. The germline CDR1 and CDR2 sequences are SGDLS and YYNGEE. CDR3 sequence reads: CASSVGLRPGGIEGYTF. CDR3 sequence (DNA): TGTGCCAGCAGCGTAGGCCTCCGGCCAGGGGGTATCGAGGGCTACACCTTC.

This clone was recorded a few times. The chain couples TRBV30 to TRBJ2-5, with D maybe TRBD2 (6 bases). CDR1 is GTSNPN and CDR2 is SVGIG in the germline V gene (reference sequence). V shed 5 bases and J shed 5 bases, with 12 bases lying between them. This CDR3 is built from 12 residues. Here the CDR3 reads CAWAASVETQYF. The CDR3 bases are TGTGCCTGGGCAGCTAGCGTGGAGACCCAGTACTTC.

This clone turned up a few times. This rearrangement joins TRBV5-1 to TRBJ1-3; D remains unclear. CDR3 length: 15 amino acids. Trimming cost V 4 bases and J 0 bases, with 11 bases left between them. In germline, CDR1 is SGHRS, CDR2 YFSETQ. CDR3 in DNA: TGCGCCAGCAGCCCCGGTAGAAGCTCTGGAAACACCATATATTTT. Its translation: CASSPGRSSGNTIYF.

The chain combines TRBV5-1 with TRBJ1-2; 7 bases agree with TRBD1. From germline, CDR1 is SGHRS and CDR2 YFSETQ. The junction had 13 bases not matched to a gene; V was cut back by 4 bases and J by 4 bases. There are 16 residues in the CDR3. This CDR3 is CASSGGDGQVTYGYTF. The CDR3 DNA follows: TGCGCCAGCAGCGGAGGCGATGGACAGGTGACCTATGGCTACACCTTC.

CDR3 DNA sequence: TGTGCCAGCAGCTCCGGACAGGGAGACACTGAAGCTTTCTTT. Translation gives CASSSGQGDTEAFF. The chain employs TRBV7-9 and TRBJ1-1; 8 nucleotides line up with TRBD1. This CDR3 is built from 14 residues. Trimming took 4 bases from V and 3 from J; bases not matched to a gene: 4. The germline V gene has CDR1 SEHNR and CDR2 FQNEAQ (reference sequence).

The gene calls are TRBV12-5 and TRBJ2-3; 12 nucleotides line up with TRBD2. Germline-derived CDR1 and CDR2 are LGHNT and FRNRAP. This CDR3 contains 16 residues. Germline trimming cut 3 bases from V and 5 bases from J; bases unmatched to any gene: 6. The CDR3 is CASGFALAGGLDTQYF. The CDR3 bases are TGTGCTAGTGGTTTTGCACTAGCGGGGGGTCTAGATACGCAGTATTTT. The full variable domain, in which reference TRBV12-5 and TRBJ2-3 provide the parts outside the CDR3, is DARVTQTPRHKVTEMGQEVTMRCQPILGHNTVFWYRQTMMQGLELLAYFRNRAPLDDSGMPKDRFSAEMPDATLATLKIQPSEPRDSAVYFCASGFALAGGLDTQYFGPGTRLTVL.

This clone turned up a few times. The J gene is TRBJ2-2, the V gene TRBV4-2; TRBD1 matches at 7 bases. V gave up 0 bases and J gave up 6 bases; unmatched junction bases: 4. The germline V gene encodes CDR1 LGHNA and CDR2 YNFKEQ. CDR3 length equals 15 residues. The CDR3 reads CASSQDVGGPGELFF. The CDR3, as DNA: TGTGCCAGCAGCCAAGATGTAGGGGGCCCCGGGGAGCTGTTTTTT.

This clone turned up a few times. The chain couples TRBV7-3 to TRBJ2-2; 13 nucleotides line up with TRBD2. V lost 6 bases to trimming and J lost 1 base; unmatched junction nucleotides: 5. The CDR3 has 17 amino acids. Germline V gene data show CDR1 as SGHTA and CDR2 as FQGTGA. In DNA, the CDR3 is TGTGCCAGCAGTCGGACTAGCGGGGGTGGGAACACCGGGGAGCTGTTTTTT. Translating gives CASSRTSGGGNTGELFF.

The chain uses TRBV30 and TRBJ1-1; tentative D call: TRBD1 (5 bases). V shed 2 bases and J shed 9 bases, with 13 bases lying between them. CDR1 and CDR2 from the germline V gene are GTSNPN and SVGIG (reference sequence). This CDR3 has 12 amino acids. CDR3 region: CAWSPGDYQAFF. The CDR3, as DNA: TGTGCCTGGAGTCCTGGGGACTATCAAGCTTTCTTT. Full variable domain (rest looked up from reference TRBV30 and TRBJ1-1): SQTIHQWPATLVQPVGSPLSLECTVEGTSNPNLYWYRQAAGRGLQLLFYSVGIGQISSEVPQNLSASRPQDRQFILSSKKLLLSDSGFYLCAWSPGDYQAFFGQGTRLTVV.